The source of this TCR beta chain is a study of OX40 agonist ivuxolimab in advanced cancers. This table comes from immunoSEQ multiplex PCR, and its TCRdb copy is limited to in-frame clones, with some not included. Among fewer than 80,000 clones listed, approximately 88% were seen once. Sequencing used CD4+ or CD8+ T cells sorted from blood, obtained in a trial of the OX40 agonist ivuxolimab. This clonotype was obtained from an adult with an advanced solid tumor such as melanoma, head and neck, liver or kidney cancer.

For the CDR3, the DNA is TGTGCCAGTAATCACGGGGGTTACTCCTACAATGAGCAGTTCTTC. This gives the protein CASNHGGYSYNEQFF. The V call is TRBV19, the J call TRBJ2-1, with D maybe TRBD2 (6 bases). Trimming shortened V by 7 bases and J by 0 bases, and 13 bases separated the two germline ends. There are 15 residues in the CDR3. The germline gives CDR1 LNHDA, CDR2 SQIVND (reference sequence).